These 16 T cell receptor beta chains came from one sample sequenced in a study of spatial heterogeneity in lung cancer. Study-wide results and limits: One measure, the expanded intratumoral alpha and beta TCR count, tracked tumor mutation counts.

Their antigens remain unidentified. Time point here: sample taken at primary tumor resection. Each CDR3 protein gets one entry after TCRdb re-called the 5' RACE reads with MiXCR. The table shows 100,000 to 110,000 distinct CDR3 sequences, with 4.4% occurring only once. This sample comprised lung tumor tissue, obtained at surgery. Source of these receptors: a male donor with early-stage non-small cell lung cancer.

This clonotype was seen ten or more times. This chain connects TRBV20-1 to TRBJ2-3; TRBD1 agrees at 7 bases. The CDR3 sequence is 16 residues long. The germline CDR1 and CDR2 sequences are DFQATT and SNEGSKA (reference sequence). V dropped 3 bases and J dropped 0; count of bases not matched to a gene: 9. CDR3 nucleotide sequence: TGCAGTGCTAGTGGGGGACAGACTCATAGCACAGATACGCAGTATTTT. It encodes CSASGGQTHSTDTQYF.

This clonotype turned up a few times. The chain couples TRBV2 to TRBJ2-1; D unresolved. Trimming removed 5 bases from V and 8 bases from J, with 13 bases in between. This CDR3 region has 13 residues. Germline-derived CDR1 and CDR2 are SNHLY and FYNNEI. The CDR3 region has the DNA TGTGCCAGCAGTAAAACTTTTGCCTATGAGCAGTTCTTC. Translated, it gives CASSKTFAYEQFF.

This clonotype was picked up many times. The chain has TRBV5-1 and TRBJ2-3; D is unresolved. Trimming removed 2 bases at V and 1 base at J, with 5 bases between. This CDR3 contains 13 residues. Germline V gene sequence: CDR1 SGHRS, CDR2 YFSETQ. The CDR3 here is CASSFSGTDTQYF. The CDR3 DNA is TGCGCCAGCAGCTTCTCGGGCACAGATACGCAGTATTTT. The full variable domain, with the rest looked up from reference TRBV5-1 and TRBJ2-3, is KAGVTQTPRYLIKTRGQQVTLSCSPISGHRSVSWYQQTPGQGLQFLFEYFSETQRNKGNFPGRFSGRQFSNSRSEMNVSTLELGDSALYLCASSFSGTDTQYFGPGTRLTVL.

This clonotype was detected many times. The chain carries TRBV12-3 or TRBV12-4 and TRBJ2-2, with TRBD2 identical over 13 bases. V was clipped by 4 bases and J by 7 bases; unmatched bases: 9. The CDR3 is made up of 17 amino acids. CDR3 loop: CASSSLGLAGDHGELFF. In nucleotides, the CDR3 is TGTGCCAGCAGTTCCCTTGGACTAGCGGGAGATCACGGGGAGCTGTTTTTT.

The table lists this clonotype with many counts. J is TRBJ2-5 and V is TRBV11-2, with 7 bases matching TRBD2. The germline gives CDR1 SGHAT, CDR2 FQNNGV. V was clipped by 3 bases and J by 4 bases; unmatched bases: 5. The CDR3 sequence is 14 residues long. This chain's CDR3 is CASSFSTSAETQYF. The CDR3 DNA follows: TGTGCCAGCAGCTTTAGTACTAGCGCAGAGACCCAGTACTTC.

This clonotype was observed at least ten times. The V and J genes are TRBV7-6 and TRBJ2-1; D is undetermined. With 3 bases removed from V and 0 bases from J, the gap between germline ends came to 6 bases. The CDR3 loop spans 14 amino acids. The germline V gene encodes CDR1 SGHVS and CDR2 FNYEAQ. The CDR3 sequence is CASSFGTSYNEQFF. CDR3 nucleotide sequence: TGTGCCAGCAGCTTTGGCACCTCCTACAATGAGCAGTTCTTC.

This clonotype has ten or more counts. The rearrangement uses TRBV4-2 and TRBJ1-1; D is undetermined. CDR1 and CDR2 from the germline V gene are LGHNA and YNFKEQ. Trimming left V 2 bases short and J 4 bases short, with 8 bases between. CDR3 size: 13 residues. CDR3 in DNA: TGTGCCAGCAGCCAATGGTACGGCACTGAAGCTTTCTTT. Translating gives CASSQWYGTEAFF.

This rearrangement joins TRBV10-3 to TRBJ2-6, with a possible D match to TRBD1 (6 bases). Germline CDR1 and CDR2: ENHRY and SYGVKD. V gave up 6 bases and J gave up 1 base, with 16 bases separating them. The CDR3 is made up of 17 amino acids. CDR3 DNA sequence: TGTGCCATCAGCCAGACAGGTTTGCTTTCTGGGGCCAACGTCCTGACTTTC. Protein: CAISQTGLLSGANVLTF.

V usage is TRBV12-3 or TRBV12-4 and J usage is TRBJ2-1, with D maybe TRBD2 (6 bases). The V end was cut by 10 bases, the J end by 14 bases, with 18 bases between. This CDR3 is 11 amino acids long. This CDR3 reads CATYDLTRKFF. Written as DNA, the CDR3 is TGTGCCACCTACGACCTGACTAGAAAGTTCTTC.

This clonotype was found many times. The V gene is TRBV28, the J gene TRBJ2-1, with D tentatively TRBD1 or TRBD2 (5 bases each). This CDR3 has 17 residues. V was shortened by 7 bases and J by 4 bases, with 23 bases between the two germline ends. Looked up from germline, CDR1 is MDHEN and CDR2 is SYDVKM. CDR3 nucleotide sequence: TGTGCCAGCATCCAACCGGGACCCCGGTTACGGTACAATGAGCAGTTCTTC. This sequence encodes CASIQPGPRLRYNEQFF.

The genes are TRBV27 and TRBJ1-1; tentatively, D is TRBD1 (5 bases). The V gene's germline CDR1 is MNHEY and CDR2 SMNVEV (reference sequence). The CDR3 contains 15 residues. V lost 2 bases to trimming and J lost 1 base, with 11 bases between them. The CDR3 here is CASSLLRTPNTEAFF. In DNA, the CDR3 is TGTGCCAGCAGTTTACTTAGGACACCGAACACTGAAGCTTTCTTT.

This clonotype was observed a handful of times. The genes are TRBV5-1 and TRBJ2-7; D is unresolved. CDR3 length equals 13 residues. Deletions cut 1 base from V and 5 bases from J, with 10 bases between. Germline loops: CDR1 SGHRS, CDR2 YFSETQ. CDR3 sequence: CASSLSLWDEQYF. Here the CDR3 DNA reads TGCGCCAGCAGCTTGTCTTTGTGGGACGAGCAGTACTTC.

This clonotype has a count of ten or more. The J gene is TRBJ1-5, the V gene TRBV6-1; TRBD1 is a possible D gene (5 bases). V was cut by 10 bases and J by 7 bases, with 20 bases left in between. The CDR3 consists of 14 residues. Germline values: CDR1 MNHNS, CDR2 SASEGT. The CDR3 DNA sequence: TGTGCCACCGTATATGGGGGGGTAAGCCAGCCCCAGCATTTT. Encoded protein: CATVYGGVSQPQHF.

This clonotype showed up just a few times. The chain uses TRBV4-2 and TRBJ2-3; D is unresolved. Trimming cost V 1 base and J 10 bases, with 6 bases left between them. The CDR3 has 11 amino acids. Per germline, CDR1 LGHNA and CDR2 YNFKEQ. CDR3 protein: CASSQGWAQYF. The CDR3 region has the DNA TGTGCCAGCAGCCAAGGTTGGGCGCAGTATTTT.

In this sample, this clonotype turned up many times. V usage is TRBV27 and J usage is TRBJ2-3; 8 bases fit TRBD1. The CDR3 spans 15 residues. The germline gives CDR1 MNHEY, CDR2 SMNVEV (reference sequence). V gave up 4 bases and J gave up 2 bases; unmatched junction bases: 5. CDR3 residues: CASSSGTGFTDTQYF. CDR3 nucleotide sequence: TGTGCCAGCAGTTCCGGGACAGGATTCACAGATACGCAGTATTTT.

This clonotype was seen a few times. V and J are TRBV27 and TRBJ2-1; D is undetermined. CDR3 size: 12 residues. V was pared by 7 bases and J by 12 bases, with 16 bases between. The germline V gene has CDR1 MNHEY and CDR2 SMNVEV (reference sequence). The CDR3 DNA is TGTGCCAGCATGGGTCCATCAATGGGGCAGTTCTTC. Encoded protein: CASMGPSMGQFF.